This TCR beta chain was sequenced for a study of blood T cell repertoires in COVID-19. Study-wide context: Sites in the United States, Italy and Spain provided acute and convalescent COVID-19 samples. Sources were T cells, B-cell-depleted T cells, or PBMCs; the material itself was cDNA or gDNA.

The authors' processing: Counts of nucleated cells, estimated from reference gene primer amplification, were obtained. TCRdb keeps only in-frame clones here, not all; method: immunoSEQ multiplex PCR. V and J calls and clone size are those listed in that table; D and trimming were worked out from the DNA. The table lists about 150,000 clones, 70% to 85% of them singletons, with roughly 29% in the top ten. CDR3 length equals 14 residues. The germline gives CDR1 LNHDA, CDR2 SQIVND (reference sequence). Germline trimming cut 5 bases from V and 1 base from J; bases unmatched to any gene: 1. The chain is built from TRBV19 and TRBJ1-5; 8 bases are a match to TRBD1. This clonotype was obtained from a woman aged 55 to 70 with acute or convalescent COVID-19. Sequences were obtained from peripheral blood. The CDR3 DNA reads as TGTGCCAGTAGTCAGGGGGCAAGCAATCAGCCCCAGCATTTT. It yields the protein CASSQGASNQPQHF. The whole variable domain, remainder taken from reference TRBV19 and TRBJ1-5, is DGGITQSPKYLFRKEGQNVTLSCEQNLNHDAMYWYRQDPGQGLRLIYYSQIVNDFQKGDIAEGYSVSREKKESFPLTVTSAQKNPTAFYLCASSQGASNQPQHFGDGTRLSIL.